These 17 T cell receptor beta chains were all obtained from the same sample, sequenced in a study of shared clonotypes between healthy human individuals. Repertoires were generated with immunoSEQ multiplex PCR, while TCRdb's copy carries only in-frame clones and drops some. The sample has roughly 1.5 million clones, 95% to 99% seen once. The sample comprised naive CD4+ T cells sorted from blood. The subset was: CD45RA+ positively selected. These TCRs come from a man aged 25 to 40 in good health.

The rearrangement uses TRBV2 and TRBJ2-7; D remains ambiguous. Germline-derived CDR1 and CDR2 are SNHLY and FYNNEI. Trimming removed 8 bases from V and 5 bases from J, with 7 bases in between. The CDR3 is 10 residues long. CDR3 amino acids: CASGRNEQYF. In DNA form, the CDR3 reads TGTGCCAGCGGACGAAACGAGCAGTACTTC.

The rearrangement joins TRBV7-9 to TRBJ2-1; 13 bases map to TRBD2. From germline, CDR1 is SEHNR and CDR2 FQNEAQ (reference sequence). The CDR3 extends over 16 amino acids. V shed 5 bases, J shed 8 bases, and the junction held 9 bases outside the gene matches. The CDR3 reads CASSPTRTSGSDEQFF. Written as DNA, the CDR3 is TGTGCCAGCAGCCCAACCCGGACTAGCGGGAGCGATGAGCAGTTCTTC.

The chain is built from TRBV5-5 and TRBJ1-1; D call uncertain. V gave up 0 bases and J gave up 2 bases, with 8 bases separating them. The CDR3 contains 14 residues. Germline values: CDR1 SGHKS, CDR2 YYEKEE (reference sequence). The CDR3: CASSLAWSNTEAFF. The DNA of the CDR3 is TGTGCCAGCAGCTTGGCGTGGTCTAACACTGAAGCTTTCTTT.

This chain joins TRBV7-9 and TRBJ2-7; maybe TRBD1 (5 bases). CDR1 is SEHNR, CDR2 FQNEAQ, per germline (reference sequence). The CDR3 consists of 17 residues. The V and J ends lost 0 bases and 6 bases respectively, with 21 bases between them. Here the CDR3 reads CASSLAAGQQRHGEQYF. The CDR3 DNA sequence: TGTGCCAGCAGCTTAGCGGCAGGGCAACAGCGCCACGGCGAGCAGTACTTC.

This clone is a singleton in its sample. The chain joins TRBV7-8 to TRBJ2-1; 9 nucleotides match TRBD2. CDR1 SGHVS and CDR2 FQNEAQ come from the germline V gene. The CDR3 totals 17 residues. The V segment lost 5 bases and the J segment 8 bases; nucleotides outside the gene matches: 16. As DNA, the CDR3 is TGTGCCAGCAGCCCCCTCGGGAGTAGCGGGAGTGTTGATGAGCAGTTCTTC. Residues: CASSPLGSSGSVDEQFF.

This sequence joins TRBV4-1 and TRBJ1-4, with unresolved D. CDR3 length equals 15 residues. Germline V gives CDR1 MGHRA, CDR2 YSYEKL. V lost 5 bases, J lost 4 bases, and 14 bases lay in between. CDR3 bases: TGCGCCAGCAGCTCTACGGCAGGACTTAATGAAAAACTGTTTTTT. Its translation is CASSSTAGLNEKLFF.

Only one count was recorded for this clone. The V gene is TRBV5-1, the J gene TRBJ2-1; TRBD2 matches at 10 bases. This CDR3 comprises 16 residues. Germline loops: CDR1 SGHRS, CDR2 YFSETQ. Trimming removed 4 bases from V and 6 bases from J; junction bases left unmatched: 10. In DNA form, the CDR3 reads TGCGCCAGCAGCCTGCGGGGGGGACTAGCGCCCAATGAGCAGTTCTTC. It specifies CASSLRGGLAPNEQFF.

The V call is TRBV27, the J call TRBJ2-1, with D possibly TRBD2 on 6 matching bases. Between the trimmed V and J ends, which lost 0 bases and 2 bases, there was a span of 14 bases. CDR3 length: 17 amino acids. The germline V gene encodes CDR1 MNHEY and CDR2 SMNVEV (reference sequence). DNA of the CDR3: TGTGCCAGCAGTTTATCCTGGAGGGATGGCCCCTACAATGAGCAGTTCTTC. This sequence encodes CASSLSWRDGPYNEQFF.

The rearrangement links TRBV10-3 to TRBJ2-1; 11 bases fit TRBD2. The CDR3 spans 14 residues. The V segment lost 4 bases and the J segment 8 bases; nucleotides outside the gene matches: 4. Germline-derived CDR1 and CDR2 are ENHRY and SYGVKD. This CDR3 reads CAISGTSGPHEQFF. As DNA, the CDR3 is TGTGCCATCAGTGGGACTAGCGGGCCCCATGAGCAGTTCTTC.

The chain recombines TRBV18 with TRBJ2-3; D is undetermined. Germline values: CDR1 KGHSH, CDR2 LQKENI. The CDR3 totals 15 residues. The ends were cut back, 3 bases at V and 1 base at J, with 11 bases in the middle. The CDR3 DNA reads TGTGCCAGCTCACCTACCCAGGACGGCACAGATACGCAGTATTTT. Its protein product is CASSPTQDGTDTQYF. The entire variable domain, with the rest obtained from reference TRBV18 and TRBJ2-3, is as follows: NAGVMQNPRHLVRRRGQEARLRCSPMKGHSHVYWYRQLPEEGLKFMVYLQKENIIDESGMPKERFSAEFPKEGPSILRIQQVVRGDSAAYFCASSPTQDGTDTQYFGPGTRLTVL.

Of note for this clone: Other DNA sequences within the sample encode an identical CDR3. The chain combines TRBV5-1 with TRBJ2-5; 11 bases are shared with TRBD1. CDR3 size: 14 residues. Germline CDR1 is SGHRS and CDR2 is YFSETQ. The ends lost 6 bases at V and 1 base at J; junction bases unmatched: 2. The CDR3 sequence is CASTGTGGQETQYF. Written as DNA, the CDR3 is TGCGCCAGCACCGGGACAGGGGGCCAAGAGACCCAGTACTTC.

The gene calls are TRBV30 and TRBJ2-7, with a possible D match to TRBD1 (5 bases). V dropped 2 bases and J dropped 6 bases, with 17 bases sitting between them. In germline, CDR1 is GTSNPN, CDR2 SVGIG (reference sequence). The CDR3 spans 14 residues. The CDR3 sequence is CAWSLHRQVAEQYF. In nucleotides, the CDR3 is TGTGCCTGGAGTCTACACAGGCAGGTTGCCGAGCAGTACTTC. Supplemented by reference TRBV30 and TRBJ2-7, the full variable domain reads SQTIHQWPATLVQPVGSPLSLECTVEGTSNPNLYWYRQAAGRGLQLLFYSVGIGQISSEVPQNLSASRPQDRQFILSSKKLLLSDSGFYLCAWSLHRQVAEQYFGPGTRLTVT.

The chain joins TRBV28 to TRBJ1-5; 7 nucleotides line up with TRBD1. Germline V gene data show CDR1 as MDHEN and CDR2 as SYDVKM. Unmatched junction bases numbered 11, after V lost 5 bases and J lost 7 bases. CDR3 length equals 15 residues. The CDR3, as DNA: TGTGCCAGCAGTGGGTGGGGACACAGGGGACAGCCCCAGCATTTT. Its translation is CASSGWGHRGQPQHF.

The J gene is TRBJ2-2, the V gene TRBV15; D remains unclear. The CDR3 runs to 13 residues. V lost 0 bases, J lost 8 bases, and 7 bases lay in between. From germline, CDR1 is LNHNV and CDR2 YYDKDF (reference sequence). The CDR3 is CATSRERAGELFF. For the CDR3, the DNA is TGTGCCACCAGCAGAGAACGGGCAGGGGAGCTGTTTTTT.

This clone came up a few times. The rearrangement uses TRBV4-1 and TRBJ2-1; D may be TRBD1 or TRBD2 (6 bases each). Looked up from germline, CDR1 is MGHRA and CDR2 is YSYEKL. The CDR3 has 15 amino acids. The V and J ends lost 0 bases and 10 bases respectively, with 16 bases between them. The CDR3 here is CASSQDRAGQGEQFF. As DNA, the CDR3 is TGCGCCAGCAGCCAAGATCGAGCGGGTCAGGGGGAGCAGTTCTTC.

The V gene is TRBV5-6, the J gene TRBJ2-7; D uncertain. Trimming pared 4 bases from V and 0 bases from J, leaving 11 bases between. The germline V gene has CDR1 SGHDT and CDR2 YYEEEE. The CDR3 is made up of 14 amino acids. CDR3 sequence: CASSAGKFSYEQYF. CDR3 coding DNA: TGTGCCAGCAGCGCCGGTAAATTCTCCTACGAGCAGTACTTC.

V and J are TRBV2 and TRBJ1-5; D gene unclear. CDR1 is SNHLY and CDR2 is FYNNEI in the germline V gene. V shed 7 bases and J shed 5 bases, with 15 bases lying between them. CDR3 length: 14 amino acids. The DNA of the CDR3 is TGTGCCAGCAAGAGGAGAACGGGTGATCAGCCCCAGCATTTT. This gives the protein CASKRRTGDQPQHF. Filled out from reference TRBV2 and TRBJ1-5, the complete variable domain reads EPEVTQTPSHQVTQMGQEVILRCVPISNHLYFYWYRQILGQKVEFLVSFYNNEISEKSEIFDDQFSVERPDGSNFTLKIRSTKLEDSAMYFCASKRRTGDQPQHFGDGTRLSIL.